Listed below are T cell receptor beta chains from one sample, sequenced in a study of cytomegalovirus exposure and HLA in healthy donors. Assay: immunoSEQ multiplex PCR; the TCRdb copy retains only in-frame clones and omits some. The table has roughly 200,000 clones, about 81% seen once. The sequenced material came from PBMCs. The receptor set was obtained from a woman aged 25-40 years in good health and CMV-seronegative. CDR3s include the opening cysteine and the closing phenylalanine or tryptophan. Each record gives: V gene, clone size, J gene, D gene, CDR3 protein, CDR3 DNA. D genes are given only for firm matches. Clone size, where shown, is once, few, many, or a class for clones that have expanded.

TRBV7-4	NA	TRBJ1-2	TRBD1	CASSSEGQEINYGYTF	TGTGCCAGCAGCTCGGAGGGACAGGAAATTAACTATGGCTACACCTTC
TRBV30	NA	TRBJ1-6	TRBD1	CAWSSGTVGGSPLHF	TGTGCCTGGAGCTCCGGGACAGTGGGGGGTTCACCCCTCCACTTT
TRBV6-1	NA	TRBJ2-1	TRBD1	CASSVPGQGNNEQFF	TGTGCCAGCAGTGTACCGGGACAGGGCAACAATGAGCAGTTCTTC
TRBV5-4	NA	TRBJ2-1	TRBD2	CASSPGGEGLKNEQFF	TGTGCCAGCAGCCCGGGGGGGGAGGGCCTTAAAAATGAGCAGTTCTTC
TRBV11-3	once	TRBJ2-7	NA	CASSLGTGGEYEQYF	TGTGCCAGCAGCTTAGGTACTGGGGGCGAGTACGAGCAGTACTTC
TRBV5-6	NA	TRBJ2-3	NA	CASSGTGKDTQYF	TGTGCCAGCAGCGGTACAGGGAAGGATACGCAGTATTTT
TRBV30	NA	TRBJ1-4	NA	CAWWDRGRGKLFF	TGTGCCTGGTGGGACCGCGGGAGAGGAAAACTGTTTTTT
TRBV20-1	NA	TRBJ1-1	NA	CSEHRNTEAFF	TGCAGTGAGCACCGGAACACTGAAGCTTTCTTT
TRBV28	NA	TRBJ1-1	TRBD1	CASSSGQSTGEAFF	TGTGCCAGCAGCTCGGGACAGAGCACTGGAGAAGCTTTCTTT
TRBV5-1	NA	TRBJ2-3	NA	CASSGADTDTQYF	TGCGCCAGCTCAGGGGCAGACACAGATACGCAGTATTTT
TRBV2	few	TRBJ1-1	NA	CASNNGRATEAFF	TGTGCCAGCAATAATGGGCGCGCCACTGAAGCTTTCTTT
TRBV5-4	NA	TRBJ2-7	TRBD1	CASRESGQGASEQYF	TGTGCCAGCAGGGAATCGGGACAGGGGGCCTCCGAGCAGTACTTC
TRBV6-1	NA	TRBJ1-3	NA	CASSDFRGSGNTIYF	TGTGCCAGCAGTGACTTCAGGGGATCTGGAAACACCATATATTTT
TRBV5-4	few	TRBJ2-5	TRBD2	CASRRGGSGTGQETQYF	TGTGCCAGCAGACGGGGCGGCAGCGGGACGGGACAAGAGACCCAGTACTTC
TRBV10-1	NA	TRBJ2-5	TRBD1	CASSGDREETQYF	TGCGCCAGCAGTGGCGACAGGGAAGAGACCCAGTACTTC